These T cell receptor beta chains were read from a single sample in a study of shared clonotypes between healthy human individuals. Measured with immunoSEQ multiplex PCR; TCRdb has only the in-frame clones, and not every one. The sample holds about 2,100,000 clones, about 92% seen once. Sequencing was performed on naive CD8+ T cells from PBMCs. These receptors were obtained from a man younger than 35 in good health. Some clones in this sample may be carry-over from other donors' samples. Both conserved end residues are part of each CDR3. D genes are given only for firm matches. Rows may omit the clone size; those that give it use once, few, many or a size class.

v_gene: TRBV29-1
j_gene: TRBJ2-7
d_gene: -
abundance: -
CDR3nt: TGCAGCGTTCGCCCGGACCAGCCCTACGAGCAGTACTTC
CDR3aa: CSVRPDQPYEQYF

v_gene: TRBV6-6
j_gene: TRBJ2-7
d_gene: -
abundance: -
CDR3nt: TGTGCCAGCATCTACGGACGGGTGGGTAGTTTCAACGAGCAGTACTTC
CDR3aa: CASIYGRVGSFNEQYF

v_gene: TRBV7-9
j_gene: TRBJ2-7
d_gene: -
abundance: -
CDR3nt: TGTGCCAGCAGCGAGCAAAGCTACGAGCAGTACTTC
CDR3aa: CASSEQSYEQYF

v_gene: TRBV7-8
j_gene: TRBJ1-5
d_gene: TRBD1
abundance: -
CDR3nt: TGTGCCAGCAGCATATACAGGGGGGATCAGCCCCAGCATTTT
CDR3aa: CASSIYRGDQPQHF

v_gene: TRBV19
j_gene: TRBJ1-5
d_gene: TRBD1
abundance: -
CDR3nt: TGTGCCAGTAGTCTAATAAGACAGGGCCCTAATCAGCCCCAGCATTTT
CDR3aa: CASSLIRQGPNQPQHF

v_gene: TRBV9
j_gene: TRBJ2-1
d_gene: TRBD2
abundance: -
CDR3nt: TGTGCCAGCAGCGGACTAGCGGTATACAATGAGCAGTTCTTC
CDR3aa: CASSGLAVYNEQFF

v_gene: TRBV9
j_gene: TRBJ2-3
d_gene: TRBD1
abundance: -
CDR3nt: TGTGCCAGCAGTGAACAGGGGGTCACAGATACGCAGTATTTT
CDR3aa: CASSEQGVTDTQYF

v_gene: TRBV9
j_gene: TRBJ2-6
d_gene: -
abundance: -
CDR3nt: TGTGCCAGCAGCGCCCGACAGGATTCATACTCTGGGGCCAACGTCCTGACTTTC
CDR3aa: CASSARQDSYSGANVLTF

v_gene: TRBV19
j_gene: TRBJ2-2
d_gene: -
abundance: -
CDR3nt: TGTGCCACCAGAACTAGGGGGAACACCGGGGAGCTGTTTTTT
CDR3aa: CATRTRGNTGELFF

v_gene: TRBV9
j_gene: TRBJ2-1
d_gene: TRBD2
abundance: once
CDR3nt: TGTGCCAGCAGCCCGGGACTAGCGGGCAATGAGCAGTTCTTC
CDR3aa: CASSPGLAGNEQFF

v_gene: TRBV7-9
j_gene: TRBJ2-3
d_gene: TRBD1
abundance: -
CDR3nt: TGTGCCAGCAGCGAAGGGACAGCCCAACCAAGCACAGATACGCAGTATTTT
CDR3aa: CASSEGTAQPSTDTQYF

v_gene: TRBV29-1
j_gene: TRBJ2-1
d_gene: TRBD2
abundance: -
CDR3nt: TGCAGCGTTGAATCTAGCGGGGGCAACTACAATGAGCAGTTCTTC
CDR3aa: CSVESSGGNYNEQFF

v_gene: TRBV9
j_gene: TRBJ2-6
d_gene: TRBD2
abundance: -
CDR3nt: TGTGCCAGCAGCGTACCGAGCGGGAGGGACTCTGGGGCCAACGTCCTGACTTTC
CDR3aa: CASSVPSGRDSGANVLTF

v_gene: TRBV28
j_gene: TRBJ2-7
d_gene: TRBD2
abundance: -
CDR3nt: TGTGCCAGCAGCCGACTAGCGGGAACATACGAGCAGTACTTC
CDR3aa: CASSRLAGTYEQYF

v_gene: TRBV28
j_gene: TRBJ2-7
d_gene: -
abundance: -
CDR3nt: TGTGCCAGCAGTTTAATGGGGCGCGAGCAGTACTTC
CDR3aa: CASSLMGREQYF

v_gene: TRBV29-1
j_gene: TRBJ1-2
d_gene: TRBD1
abundance: -
CDR3nt: TGCAGCGCCTCAGGGGGCGCCTATGGCTACACCTTC
CDR3aa: CSASGGAYGYTF

v_gene: TRBV7-9
j_gene: TRBJ2-1
d_gene: -
abundance: -
CDR3nt: TGTGCCACAAGGTGGGGGGAGAATGAGCAGTTCTTC
CDR3aa: CATRWGENEQFF

v_gene: TRBV2
j_gene: TRBJ2-7
d_gene: -
abundance: -
CDR3nt: TGTGCCAGCAGGAGGGAGCGGGAGCAGTACTTC
CDR3aa: CASRREREQYF

v_gene: TRBV28
j_gene: TRBJ2-2
d_gene: -
abundance: -
CDR3nt: TGTGCCAGCAGTTTATTATCGCTGAGCGGGGAGCTGTTTTTT
CDR3aa: CASSLLSLSGELFF

v_gene: TRBV19
j_gene: TRBJ2-1
d_gene: -
abundance: -
CDR3nt: TGTGCCACCACCGAGCCAGGACAGCAGGTGTATGAGCAGTTCTTC
CDR3aa: CATTEPGQQVYEQFF

v_gene: TRBV29-1
j_gene: TRBJ2-7
d_gene: -
abundance: -
CDR3nt: TGCAGCGTTATGGAGCCAGACGAGCAGTACTTC
CDR3aa: CSVMEPDEQYF

v_gene: TRBV7-9
j_gene: TRBJ2-1
d_gene: TRBD2
abundance: -
CDR3nt: TGTGCCAGCAGCCCGAGGAAGGCTAGCGGCTACAATGAGCAGTTCTTC
CDR3aa: CASSPRKASGYNEQFF

v_gene: TRBV19
j_gene: TRBJ2-2
d_gene: -
abundance: -
CDR3nt: TGTGCCAGTAGTATATATATCGGGGAGCTGTTTTTT
CDR3aa: CASSIYIGELFF

v_gene: TRBV5-5
j_gene: TRBJ1-2
d_gene: -
abundance: -
CDR3nt: TGTGCCAGCAGACCGATACCCGGGACGGCCTATGGCTACACCTTC
CDR3aa: CASRPIPGTAYGYTF

v_gene: TRBV30
j_gene: TRBJ2-4
d_gene: TRBD2
abundance: -
CDR3nt: TGTGCCTGGAGTGTGGGGGGGGAACAAAACATTCAGTACTTC
CDR3aa: CAWSVGGEQNIQYF

v_gene: TRBV9
j_gene: TRBJ2-1
d_gene: TRBD2
abundance: -
CDR3nt: TGTGCCAGCGGCCCGACTAGCGGGATCGATGAGCAGTTCTTC
CDR3aa: CASGPTSGIDEQFF

v_gene: TRBV13
j_gene: TRBJ2-7
d_gene: -
abundance: -
CDR3nt: TGTGCCAGCAGCTTAGAGGGCTACGAGCAGTACTTC
CDR3aa: CASSLEGYEQYF

v_gene: TRBV28
j_gene: TRBJ2-7
d_gene: -
abundance: -
CDR3nt: TGTGCCAGCAGTTTACTCGGGCTAATAGGCGAGCAGTACTTC
CDR3aa: CASSLLGLIGEQYF

v_gene: TRBV5-4
j_gene: TRBJ2-5
d_gene: TRBD2
abundance: -
CDR3nt: TGTGCCAGCAGCCCCCCCCCTGTTAGCGGGAGAGGCGCGACCCAGTACTTC
CDR3aa: CASSPPPVSGRGATQYF

v_gene: TRBV10-3
j_gene: TRBJ2-7
d_gene: TRBD2
abundance: -
CDR3nt: TGTGCCATCAGTGAGCCCGATCTAGCGGGGGACTCCTACGAGCAGTACTTC
CDR3aa: CAISEPDLAGDSYEQYF

v_gene: TRBV27
j_gene: TRBJ2-1
d_gene: -
abundance: -
CDR3nt: TGTGCCAGCAGTTTGAACTCCGCGTGGGGAAATGAGCAGTTCTTC
CDR3aa: CASSLNSAWGNEQFF

v_gene: TRBV7-6
j_gene: TRBJ2-7
d_gene: TRBD2
abundance: -
CDR3nt: TGTGCCAGCAGCTTCGGGACTAGCGGGGCGTCCTACGAGCAGTACTTC
CDR3aa: CASSFGTSGASYEQYF

v_gene: TRBV15
j_gene: TRBJ2-7
d_gene: TRBD2
abundance: -
CDR3nt: TGTGCCACCAGCAGAGGAGTATTGACTAGCGGAGACTACGAGCAGTACTTC
CDR3aa: CATSRGVLTSGDYEQYF